The T cell receptor (beta chain) under discussion was sequenced for a study of siplizumab effects on memory and regulatory T cells. The CDR3 sequence is 12 residues long. V lost 4 bases to trimming and J lost 4 bases, with 7 bases between them. Germline-derived CDR1 and CDR2 are SGHVS and FNYEAQ. Regarding the study as a whole: The study did not confirm that proliferating Tregs from siplizumab cultures were suppressive. The mean Treg-derived percentage of mappable alloreactive CD4+ clones was 65% to 75% with siplizumab compared with 25% to 30% in controls.

Regarding this clone: Its antigen is still unknown.

Each sample contributed about 10^5 TCR templates to the assay. The method was immunoSEQ multiplex PCR; TCRdb's version includes in-frame clones alone and lacks a portion of them. The repertoire includes under 140,000 clones, roughly 92% of them detected once, and 1% to 1.5% sits in the top ten. The rearrangement uses TRBV7-6 and TRBJ1-2; no clear D. The sequence was collected from a human donor in good health. The sequenced sample was CD4+ T cells sorted from blood. CDR3 in amino acids: CASSSERYGYTF. The CDR3 DNA is TGTGCCAGCAGCTCAGAGCGCTATGGCTACACCTTC.